This TCR beta chain was found in a study of T cell changes during pregnancy in multiple sclerosis. The assay was immunoSEQ multiplex PCR, and TCRdb's table has in-frame clones only and misses some. The repertoire holds around 40,000 clones, with about 90% as singletons. Trimming removed 5 bases at V and 7 bases at J, with 17 bases between. CDR3 length: 15 residues. Germline V gene lookup returns CDR1 SEHNR and CDR2 FQNEAQ (reference sequence). The TCR comes from a female donor with multiple sclerosis, enrolled in a pregnancy study. This chain links TRBV7-9 with TRBJ1-4; possibly TRBD1 for D (5 bases). The sample here was CD8+ T cells from peripheral blood mononuclear cells, taken before pregnancy. CDR3 protein: CASSGGDSRGEKLFF. CDR3 DNA: TGTGCCAGCAGCGGGGGGGATTCGCGGGGTGAAAAACTGTTTTTT.